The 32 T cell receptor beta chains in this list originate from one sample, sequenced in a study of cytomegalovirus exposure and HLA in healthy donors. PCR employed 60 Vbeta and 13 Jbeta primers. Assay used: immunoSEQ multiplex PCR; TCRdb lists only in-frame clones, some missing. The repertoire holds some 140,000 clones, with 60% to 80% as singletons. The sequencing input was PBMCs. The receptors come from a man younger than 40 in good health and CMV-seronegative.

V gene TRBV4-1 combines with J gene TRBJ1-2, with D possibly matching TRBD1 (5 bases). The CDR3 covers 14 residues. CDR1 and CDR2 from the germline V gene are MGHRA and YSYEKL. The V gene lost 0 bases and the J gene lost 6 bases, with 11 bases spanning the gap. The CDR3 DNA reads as TGCGCCAGCAGCCAAGAGGGCAGGGCCGATGGCTACACCTTC. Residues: CASSQEGRADGYTF.

The CDR3 bases are TGCGCCAGCAGCTACACATCCGGGACAGGGGGCGTCTACACCTTC. Its protein is CASSYTSGTGGVYTF. The V and J genes are TRBV5-1 and TRBJ1-2; 12 nucleotides line up with TRBD1. The CDR3 has 15 residues. Germline V gives CDR1 SGHRS, CDR2 YFSETQ. Trimming at V came to 3 bases and at J to 10 bases, leaving 10 bases not matched to a gene.

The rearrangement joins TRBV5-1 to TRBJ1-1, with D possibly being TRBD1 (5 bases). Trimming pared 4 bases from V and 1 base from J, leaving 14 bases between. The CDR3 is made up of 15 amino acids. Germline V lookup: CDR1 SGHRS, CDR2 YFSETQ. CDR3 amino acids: CASSPLGQGNTEAFF. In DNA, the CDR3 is TGCGCCAGCAGCCCTCTGGGTCAGGGGAACACTGAAGCTTTCTTT.

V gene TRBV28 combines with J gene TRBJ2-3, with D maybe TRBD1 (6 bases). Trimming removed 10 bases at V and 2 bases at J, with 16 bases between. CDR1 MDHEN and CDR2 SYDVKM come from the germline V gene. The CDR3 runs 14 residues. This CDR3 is CATRLQGFTDTQYF. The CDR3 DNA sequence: TGTGCCACCCGCCTACAGGGATTCACAGATACGCAGTATTTT.

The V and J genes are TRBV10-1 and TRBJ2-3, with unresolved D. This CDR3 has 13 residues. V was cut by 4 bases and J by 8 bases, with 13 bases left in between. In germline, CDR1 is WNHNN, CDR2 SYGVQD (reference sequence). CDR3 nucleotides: TGCGCCAGCAGTGGCCAGACAAGCTCTACGCAGTATTTT. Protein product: CASSGQTSSTQYF.

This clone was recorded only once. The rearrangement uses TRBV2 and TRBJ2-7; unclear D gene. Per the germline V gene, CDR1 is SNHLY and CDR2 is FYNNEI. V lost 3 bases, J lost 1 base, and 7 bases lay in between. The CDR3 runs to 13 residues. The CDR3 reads CASSDSVSYEQYF. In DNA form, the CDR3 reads TGTGCCAGCAGTGACAGTGTGTCCTACGAGCAGTACTTC.

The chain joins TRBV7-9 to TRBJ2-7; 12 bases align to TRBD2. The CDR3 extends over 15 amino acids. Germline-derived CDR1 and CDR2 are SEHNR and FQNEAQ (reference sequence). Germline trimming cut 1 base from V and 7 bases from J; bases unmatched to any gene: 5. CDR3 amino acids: CASSLETSGSGEQYF. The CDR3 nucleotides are TGTGCCAGCAGCTTAGAGACTAGCGGGAGCGGGGAGCAGTACTTC.

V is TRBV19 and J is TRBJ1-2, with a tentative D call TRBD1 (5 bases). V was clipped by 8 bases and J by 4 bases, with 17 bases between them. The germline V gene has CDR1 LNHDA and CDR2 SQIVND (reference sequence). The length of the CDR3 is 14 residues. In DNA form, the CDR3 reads TGTGCCAGTCCCCTGGGGGGGGGACTCTATGGCTACACCTTC. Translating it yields CASPLGGGLYGYTF.

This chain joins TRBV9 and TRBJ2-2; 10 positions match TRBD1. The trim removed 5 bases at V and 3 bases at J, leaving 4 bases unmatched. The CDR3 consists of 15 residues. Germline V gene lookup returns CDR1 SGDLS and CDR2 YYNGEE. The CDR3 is CASSRQGADTGELFF. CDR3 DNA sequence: TGTGCCAGCAGTCGACAGGGGGCTGACACCGGGGAGCTGTTTTTT.

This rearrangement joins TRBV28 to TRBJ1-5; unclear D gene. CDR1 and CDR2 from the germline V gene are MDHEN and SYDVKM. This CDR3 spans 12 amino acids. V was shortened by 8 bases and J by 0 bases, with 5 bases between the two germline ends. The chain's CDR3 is CASVRSNQPQHF. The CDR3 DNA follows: TGTGCCAGCGTTCGTAGCAATCAGCCCCAGCATTTT.

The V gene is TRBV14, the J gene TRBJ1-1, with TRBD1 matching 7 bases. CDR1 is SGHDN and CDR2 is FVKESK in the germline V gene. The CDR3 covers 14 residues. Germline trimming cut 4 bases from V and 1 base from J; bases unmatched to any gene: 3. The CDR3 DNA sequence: TGTGCCAGCAGCCCGGGACAGACGAACACTGAAGCTTTCTTT. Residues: CASSPGQTNTEAFF.

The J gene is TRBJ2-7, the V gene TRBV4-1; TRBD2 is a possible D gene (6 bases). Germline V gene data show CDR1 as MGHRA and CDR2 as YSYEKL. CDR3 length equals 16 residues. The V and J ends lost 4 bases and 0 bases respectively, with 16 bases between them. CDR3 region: CASSPRERASSYEQYF. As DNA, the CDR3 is TGCGCCAGCAGCCCCAGAGAGCGGGCGAGCTCCTACGAGCAGTACTTC.

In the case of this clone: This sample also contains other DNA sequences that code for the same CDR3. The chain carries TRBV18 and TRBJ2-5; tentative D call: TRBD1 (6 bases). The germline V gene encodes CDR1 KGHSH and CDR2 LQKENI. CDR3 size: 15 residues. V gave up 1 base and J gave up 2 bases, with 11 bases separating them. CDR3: CASSPLTGGQETQYF. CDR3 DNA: TGTGCCAGCTCACCACTGACAGGTGGTCAAGAGACCCAGTACTTC.

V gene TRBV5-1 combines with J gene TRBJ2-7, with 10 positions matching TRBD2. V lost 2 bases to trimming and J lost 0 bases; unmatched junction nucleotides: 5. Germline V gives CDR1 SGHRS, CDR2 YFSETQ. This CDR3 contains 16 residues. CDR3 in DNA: TGCGCCAGCAGCTTTGGGGCTAGCGGGAGCTCCTACGAGCAGTACTTC. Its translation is CASSFGASGSSYEQYF.

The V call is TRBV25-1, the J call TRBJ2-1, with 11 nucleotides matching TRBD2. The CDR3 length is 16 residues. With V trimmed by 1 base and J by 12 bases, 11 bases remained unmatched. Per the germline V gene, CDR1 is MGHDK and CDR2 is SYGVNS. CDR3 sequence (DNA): TGTGCCAGCAGTGAATTTAAGTCGCTAGCGGGAGGAGGGCAGTTCTTC. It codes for CASSEFKSLAGGGQFF.

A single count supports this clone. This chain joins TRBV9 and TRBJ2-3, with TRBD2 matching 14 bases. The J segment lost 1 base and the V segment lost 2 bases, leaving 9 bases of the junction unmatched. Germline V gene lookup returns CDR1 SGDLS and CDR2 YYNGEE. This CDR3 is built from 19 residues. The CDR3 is CASSVTGLAGGPGTDTQYF. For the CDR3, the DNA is TGTGCCAGCAGCGTCACAGGACTAGCGGGAGGACCCGGCACAGATACGCAGTATTTT.

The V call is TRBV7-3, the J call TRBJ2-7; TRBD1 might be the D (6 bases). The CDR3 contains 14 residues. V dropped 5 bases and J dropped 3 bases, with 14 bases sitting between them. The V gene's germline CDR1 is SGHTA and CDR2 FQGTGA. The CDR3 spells CASSPAGQSYEQYF. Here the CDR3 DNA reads TGTGCCAGCAGCCCGGCCGGACAGAGCTACGAGCAGTACTTC. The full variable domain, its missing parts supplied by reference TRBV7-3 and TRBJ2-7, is GAGVSQTPSNKVTEKGKYVELRCDPISGHTALYWYRQSLGQGPEFLIYFQGTGAADDSGLPNDRFFAVRPEGSVSTLKIQRTERGDSAVYLCASSPAGQSYEQYFGPGTRLTVT.

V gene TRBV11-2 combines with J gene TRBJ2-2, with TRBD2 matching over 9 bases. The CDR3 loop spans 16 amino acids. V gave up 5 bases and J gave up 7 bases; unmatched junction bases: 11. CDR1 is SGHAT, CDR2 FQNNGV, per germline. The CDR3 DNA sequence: TGTGCCAGCAGCACGGGATTAGCGGGAGAGTTCGGGGAGCTGTTTTTT. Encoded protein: CASSTGLAGEFGELFF.

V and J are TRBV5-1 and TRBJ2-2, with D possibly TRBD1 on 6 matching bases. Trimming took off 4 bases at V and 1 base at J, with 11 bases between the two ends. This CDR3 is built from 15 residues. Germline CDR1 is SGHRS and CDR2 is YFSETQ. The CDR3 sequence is CASSPGHQNTGELFF. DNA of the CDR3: TGCGCCAGCAGCCCGGGACACCAGAACACCGGGGAGCTGTTTTTT.

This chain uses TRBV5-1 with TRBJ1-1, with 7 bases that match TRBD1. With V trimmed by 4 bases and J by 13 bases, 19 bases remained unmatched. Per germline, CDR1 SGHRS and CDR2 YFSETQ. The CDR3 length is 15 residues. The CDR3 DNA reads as TGCGCCAGCAGCCTAGGGCAAGGGGGCTCTGGACCTGTTTTCTTT. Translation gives CASSLGQGGSGPVFF.

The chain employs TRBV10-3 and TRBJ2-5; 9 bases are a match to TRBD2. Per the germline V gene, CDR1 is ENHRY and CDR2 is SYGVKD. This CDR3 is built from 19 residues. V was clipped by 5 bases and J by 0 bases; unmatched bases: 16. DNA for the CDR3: TGTGCCATCAGTAGGTTGCCGGCGGGAGGGCGGAGGTACCAAGAGACCCAGTACTTC. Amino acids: CAISRLPAGGRRYQETQYF.

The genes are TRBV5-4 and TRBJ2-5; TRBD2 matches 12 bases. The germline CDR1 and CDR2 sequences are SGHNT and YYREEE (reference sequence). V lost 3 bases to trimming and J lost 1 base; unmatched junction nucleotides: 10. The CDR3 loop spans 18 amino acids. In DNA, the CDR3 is TGTGCCAGCAGCTGGGGGGCGACTAGCGGGAGTGGCCAAGAGACCCAGTACTTC. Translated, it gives CASSWGATSGSGQETQYF.

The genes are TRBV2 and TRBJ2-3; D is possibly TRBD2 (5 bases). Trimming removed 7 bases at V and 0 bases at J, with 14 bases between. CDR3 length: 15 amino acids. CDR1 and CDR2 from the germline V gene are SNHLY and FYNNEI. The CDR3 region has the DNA TGTGCCAGCATGAATAGACTACCTAGCACAGATACGCAGTATTTT. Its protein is CASMNRLPSTDTQYF. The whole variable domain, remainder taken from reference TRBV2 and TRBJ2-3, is EPEVTQTPSHQVTQMGQEVILRCVPISNHLYFYWYRQILGQKVEFLVSFYNNEISEKSEIFDDQFSVERPDGSNFTLKIRSTKLEDSAMYFCASMNRLPSTDTQYFGPGTRLTVL.

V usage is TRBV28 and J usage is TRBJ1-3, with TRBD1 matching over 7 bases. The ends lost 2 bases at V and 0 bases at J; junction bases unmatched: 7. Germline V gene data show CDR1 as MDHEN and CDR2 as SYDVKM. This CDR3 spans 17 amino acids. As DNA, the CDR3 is TGTGCCAGCAGTTTAGGAGGGGGCGCCTTCTCTGGAAACACCATATATTTT. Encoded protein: CASSLGGGAFSGNTIYF.

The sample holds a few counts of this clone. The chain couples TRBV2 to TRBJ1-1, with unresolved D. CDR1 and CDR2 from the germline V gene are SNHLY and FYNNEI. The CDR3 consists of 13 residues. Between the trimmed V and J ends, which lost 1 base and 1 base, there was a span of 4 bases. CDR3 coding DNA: TGTGCCAGCAGTGAAGATAGGAACACTGAAGCTTTCTTT. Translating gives CASSEDRNTEAFF. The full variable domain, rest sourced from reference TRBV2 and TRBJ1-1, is EPEVTQTPSHQVTQMGQEVILRCVPISNHLYFYWYRQILGQKVEFLVSFYNNEISEKSEIFDDQFSVERPDGSNFTLKIRSTKLEDSAMYFCASSEDRNTEAFFGQGTRLTVV.

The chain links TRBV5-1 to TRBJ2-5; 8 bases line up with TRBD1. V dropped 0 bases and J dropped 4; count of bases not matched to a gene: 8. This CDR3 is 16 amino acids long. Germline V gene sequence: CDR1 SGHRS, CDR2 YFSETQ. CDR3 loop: CASSLDGDRLAETQYF. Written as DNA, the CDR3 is TGCGCCAGCAGCTTGGACGGGGACAGGCTTGCAGAGACCCAGTACTTC. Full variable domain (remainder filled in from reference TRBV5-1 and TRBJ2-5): KAGVTQTPRYLIKTRGQQVTLSCSPISGHRSVSWYQQTPGQGLQFLFEYFSETQRNKGNFPGRFSGRQFSNSRSEMNVSTLELGDSALYLCASSLDGDRLAETQYFGPGTRLLVL.

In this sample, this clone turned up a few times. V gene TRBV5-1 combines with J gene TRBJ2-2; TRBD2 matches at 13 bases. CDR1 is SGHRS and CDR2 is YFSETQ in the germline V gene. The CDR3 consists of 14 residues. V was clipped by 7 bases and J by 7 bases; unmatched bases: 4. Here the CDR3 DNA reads TGCGCCAGCGGACTAGCGGGAGAAGGCGGGGAGCTGTTTTTT. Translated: CASGLAGEGGELFF.

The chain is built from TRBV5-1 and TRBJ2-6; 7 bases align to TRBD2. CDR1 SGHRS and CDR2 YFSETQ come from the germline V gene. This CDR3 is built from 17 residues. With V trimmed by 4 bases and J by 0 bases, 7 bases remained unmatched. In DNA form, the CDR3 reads TGCGCCAGCAGCCACAACGGGGGGATCTCTGGGGCCAACGTCCTGACTTTC. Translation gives CASSHNGGISGANVLTF.

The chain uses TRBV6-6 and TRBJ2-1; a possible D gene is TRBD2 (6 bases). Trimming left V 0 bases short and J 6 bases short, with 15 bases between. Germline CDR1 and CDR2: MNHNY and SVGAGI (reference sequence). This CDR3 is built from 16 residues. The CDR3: CASSYSPAGASNEQFF. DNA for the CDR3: TGTGCCAGCAGTTACTCGCCAGCGGGCGCTTCCAATGAGCAGTTCTTC.

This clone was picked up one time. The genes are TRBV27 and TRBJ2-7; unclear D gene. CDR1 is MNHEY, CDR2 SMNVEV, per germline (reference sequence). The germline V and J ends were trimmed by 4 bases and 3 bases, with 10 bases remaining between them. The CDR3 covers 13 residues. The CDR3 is CASSSGSDYEQYF. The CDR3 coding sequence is TGTGCCAGCAGTTCAGGATCCGACTACGAGCAGTACTTC.

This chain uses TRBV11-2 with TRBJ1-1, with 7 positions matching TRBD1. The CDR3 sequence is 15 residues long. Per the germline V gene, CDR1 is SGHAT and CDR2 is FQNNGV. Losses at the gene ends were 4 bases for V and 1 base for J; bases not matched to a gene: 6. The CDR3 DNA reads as TGTGCCAGCAGCTCATACAGGGGTCCGAACACTGAAGCTTTCTTT. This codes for CASSSYRGPNTEAFF.

CDR3 residues: CASSPNWEETQYF. CDR3 in DNA: TGTGCCAGCAGTCCGAACTGGGAGGAGACCCAGTACTTC. The chain links TRBV2 to TRBJ2-5, with D perhaps matching TRBD2 (5 bases). The V end was cut by 5 bases, the J end by 5 bases, with 12 bases between. Per the germline V gene, CDR1 is SNHLY and CDR2 is FYNNEI. The CDR3 is made up of 13 amino acids.